The T cell receptor beta chain under discussion was sequenced for a study of shared clonotypes between healthy human individuals. For this clone: What it binds is unknown. Other DNA variants within this sample encode the same CDR3.

Every subset's genomic DNA went evenly onto several immunoSEQ plates. Assay: immunoSEQ multiplex PCR; the TCRdb copy retains only in-frame clones and omits some. The sample lists about 1,800,000 clones, about 95% occurring once. Study-wide findings and caveats: Exclusively blood specimens were collected; tissue repertoires likely differ. Represented diversity (both genetic and exposure-history) was limited by the small number of donors. Non-shared clonotypes were found to have lower generation probabilities than the clonotypes that were shared by all four of the sorted-subset donors.

Looked up from germline, CDR1 is MNHEY and CDR2 is SVGAGI. V gave up 2 bases and J gave up 3 bases, with 12 bases separating them. The CDR3 covers 15 residues. Naive CD8 cells were CD45RO-negative, positively selected for CCR7, excluding terminally differentiated effector memory CD45RA+ cells. The chain recombines TRBV6-5 with TRBJ2-3; TRBD1 or TRBD2 may be the D gene (5 bases each). This TCR derives from a man aged 18 to 30 in good health. Sequenced: naive CD8+ T cells sorted from blood. The CDR3 nucleotides read TGTGCCAGCAGTTACGGGGGATTGGTTACAGATACGCAGTATTTT. This translates into CASSYGGLVTDTQYF.